The source of this T cell receptor (beta chain) is a study of shared clonotypes between healthy human individuals. Study in general: A couple of female and a few male donors aged 18 to 49 were enrolled.

This CDR3 has 11 residues. Trimming removed 10 bases at V and 8 bases at J, with 12 bases between. Samples underwent the assay at deep level. On sorted subsets, replicate PCRs used about 200 ng DNA, or roughly 30,000 T cell genomes. The table came from immunoSEQ multiplex PCR; TCRdb's copy has only in-frame clones and leaves some out. The repertoire holds roughly 2.6 million clones, with just over 90% as singletons. Sample: naive CD4+ T cells sorted from blood. Indicated subset: CD45RA+ positively selected. The sequence was collected from a man between 18 and 35 years old in good health. The rearrangement links TRBV23-1 to TRBJ2-4; D unresolved. TRBV23-1 is an ORF for which the function is uncertain. The DNA for the CDR3 is TGCGCCATTAGGGCAGTCCACATTCAGTACTTC. Protein: CAIRAVHIQYF.